Listed below are T cell receptor beta chains from one sample, sequenced in a study of cytomegalovirus exposure and HLA in healthy donors. Sequencing used immunoSEQ multiplex PCR; TCRdb keeps in-frame clones, though not all of them. The table has approximately 140,000 clones, 70% to 80% seen once; the top ten hold roughly 3.6%. The sequenced sample consisted of PBMCs. These receptors were collected from a human donor in good health. The CDR3 runs from the conserved cysteine through the conserved F or W. D genes are given only for firm matches. Not every row has a clone size; where given, it reads once, few, many or a size class.

TRBJ1-6 TRBV5-6 NA NA CASSTPGEFYNSPLHF TGTGCCAGCAGCACCCCCGGGGAGTTCTATAATTCACCCCTCCACTTT
TRBJ1-6 TRBV6-5 once NA CASSYGGVGNSPLHF TGTGCCAGCAGTTATGGAGGGGTTGGTAATTCACCCCTCCACTTT
TRBJ2-3 TRBV10-3 NA NA CAISPGGGTYF TGTGCCATCAGTCCAGGTGGCGGGACGTATTTT
TRBJ2-3 TRBV20-1 NA TRBD2 CSARERGVGYF TGCAGTGCTAGAGAGCGGGGGGTGGGGTATTTT
TRBJ1-6 TRBV30 NA TRBD1 CAWSHWTGDLSYNSPLHF TGTGCCTGGAGTCACTGGACAGGGGACCTCTCCTATAATTCACCCCTCCACTTT
TRBJ2-6 TRBV10-3 NA NA CATRTGTTGANVLTF TGTGCCACTAGGACAGGGACTACTGGGGCCAACGTCCTGACTTTC
TRBJ2-2 TRBV11-3 NA NA CASSHRTGELFF TGTGCCAGCAGCCACAGGACCGGGGAGCTGTTTTTT
TRBJ1-5 TRBV11-2 NA NA CASPPPQAYSNQPQHF TGTGCCAGCCCTCCCCCACAGGCATATAGCAATCAGCCCCAGCATTTT
TRBJ1-2 TRBV6-5 few TRBD1 CASSPDRGYGYTF TGTGCCAGCAGCCCCGACAGGGGCTATGGCTACACCTTC
TRBJ2-7 TRBV7-8 NA TRBD2 CASSAGLAYEQYF TGTGCCAGCAGCGCGGGACTAGCCTACGAGCAGTACTTC
TRBJ2-5 TRBV6-6 NA TRBD2 CASGSSGSRLETQYF TGTGCCAGCGGCTCTAGCGGGAGTAGGCTGGAGACCCAGTACTTC
TRBJ2-5 TRBV4-1 NA TRBD2 CASSQGRGSRETQYF TGCGCCAGCAGCCAAGGCCGCGGGAGTAGAGAGACCCAGTACTTC
TRBJ2-1 TRBV25-1 NA NA CASSVGPPRNEQFF TGTGCCAGCAGTGTGGGCCCCCCCCGCAATGAGCAGTTCTTC
TRBJ2-1 TRBV5-1 NA TRBD1 CASSPGQGDYNEQFF TGCGCCAGCAGCCCGGGACAGGGGGACTACAATGAGCAGTTCTTC
TRBJ2-5 TRBV6-1 NA TRBD2 CASRGTSGGQETQYF TGTGCCAGCAGAGGAACTAGCGGGGGGCAAGAGACCCAGTACTTC
TRBJ2-3 TRBV5-1 NA NA CASHRTPSTDTQYF TGCGCCAGCCATCGAACACCTAGCACAGATACGCAGTATTTT
TRBJ2-5 TRBV5-6 NA NA CASSPPSAGPPRTQYF TGTGCCAGCAGCCCGCCGTCGGCGGGGCCGCCCCGGACCCAGTACTTC
TRBJ1-5 TRBV7-8 NA NA CASSLVDSNQPQHF TGTGCCAGCAGCTTAGTAGATAGCAATCAGCCCCAGCATTTT
TRBJ2-5 TRBV9 NA TRBD2 CASSSGGSGETQYF TGTGCCAGCAGCTCGGGCGGTAGCGGGGAGACCCAGTACTTC
TRBJ1-4 TRBV19 NA TRBD1 CASGTGRTPNEKLFF TGTGCCAGTGGGACAGGGCGAACGCCTAATGAAAAACTGTTTTTT
TRBJ2-7 TRBV28 NA TRBD1 CASSLNLGRGSYEQYF TGTGCCAGCAGTTTAAATTTGGGCAGGGGGTCCTACGAGCAGTACTTC
TRBJ2-1 TRBV5-1 NA NA CASSFTGKSSYNEQFF TGCGCCAGCAGCTTTACAGGGAAGAGCTCCTACAATGAGCAGTTCTTC
TRBJ1-5 TRBV4-2 NA NA CASSQEARMTGQPQHF TGTGCCAGCAGCCAAGAAGCGCGAATGACAGGACAGCCCCAGCATTTT
TRBJ1-1 TRBV7-2 few NA CASSDKRGSGNTEAFF TGTGCCAGCAGCGACAAACGGGGATCGGGGAACACTGAAGCTTTCTTT
TRBJ1-2 TRBV19 few TRBD1 CASSIGPQTGPYGYTF TGTGCCAGTAGTATCGGTCCCCAGACAGGGCCGTATGGCTACACCTTC
TRBJ1-1 TRBV28 medium-sized TRBD1 CASRLTGGTEAFF TGTGCCAGCAGACTGACAGGGGGCACTGAAGCTTTCTTT
TRBJ1-2 TRBV7-9 NA NA CASSSLEDSQVYGYTF TGTGCCAGCAGCTCCTTAGAGGACAGTCAGGTATATGGCTACACCTTC
TRBJ2-5 TRBV7-9 NA NA CASSFTRREEETQYF TGTGCCAGCAGCTTTACTAGAAGGGAGGAAGAGACCCAGTACTTC
TRBJ1-5 TRBV30 NA NA CAWTSGVSQPQHF TGTGCCTGGACCTCAGGGGTCTCTCAGCCCCAGCATTTT
TRBJ2-2 TRBV11-2 NA TRBD2 CASSLGGASGANGELFF TGTGCCAGCAGCTTAGGTGGGGCTAGCGGGGCGAACGGGGAGCTGTTTTTT
TRBJ2-7 TRBV7-2 NA NA CASSLLGSPSYEQYF TGTGCCAGCAGCTTGCTGGGGAGTCCCAGCTACGAGCAGTACTTC
TRBJ2-7 TRBV6-5 NA NA CASRRGLGGEQYF TGTGCCAGCAGGCGCGGACTAGGGGGCGAGCAGTACTTC
TRBJ1-2 TRBV27 NA NA CASSPVLGGPIDRGYTF TGTGCCAGCAGCCCGGTCCTTGGGGGCCCAATAGATCGAGGCTACACCTTC
TRBJ1-1 TRBV9 NA NA CASSVAGNTEAFF TGTGCCAGCAGCGTAGCAGGGAACACTGAAGCTTTCTTT
TRBJ2-1 TRBV19 once NA CASSTPGGHNEQFF TGTGCCAGTAGTACCCCAGGGGGGCACAATGAGCAGTTCTTC
TRBJ2-5 TRBV5-1 NA TRBD2 CASSLASGKETQYF TGCGCCAGCAGCTTGGCTAGCGGGAAAGAGACCCAGTACTTC
TRBJ2-2 TRBV9 NA NA CASSDRTADYTGELFF TGTGCCAGCAGCGACCGGACAGCGGACTACACCGGGGAGCTGTTTTTT
TRBJ1-4 TRBV30 NA NA CAWRGATNEKLFF TGTGCCTGGAGGGGCGCTACTAATGAAAAACTGTTTTTT
TRBJ1-5 TRBV27 NA TRBD1 CASSYLGQPGNQPQHF TGTGCCAGCAGTTACTTGGGACAGCCCGGCAATCAGCCCCAGCATTTT
TRBJ1-2 TRBV12-5 NA NA CASEAYTF TGTGCTAGTGAAGCCTACACCTTC
TRBJ1-5 TRBV6-1 NA TRBD1 CASSELRQGNYPGGIRPNQPQHF TGTGCCAGCAGTGAATTAAGACAGGGGAATTACCCGGGCGGGATTCGGCCCAATCAGCCCCAGCATTTT
TRBJ2-6 TRBV6-1 few NA CASSPTRTGANVLTF TGTGCCAGCAGCCCGACTAGAACTGGGGCCAACGTCCTGACTTTC
TRBJ1-2 TRBV30 NA TRBD1 CAWNHRGNYGYTF TGTGCCTGGAATCACAGGGGAAACTATGGCTACACCTTC
TRBJ2-1 TRBV5-1 NA TRBD2 CASSLGLVNEQFF TGCGCCAGCAGCCTCGGACTAGTGAATGAGCAGTTCTTC
TRBJ2-7 TRBV11-2 NA NA CASRLGQSLYEQYF TGTGCCAGCAGACTAGGACAGAGTTTATACGAGCAGTACTTC
TRBJ2-6 TRBV9 NA TRBD2 CASTYGGSGANVLTF TGTGCCAGCACCTACGGGGGGTCTGGGGCCAACGTCCTGACTTTC
TRBJ2-5 TRBV19 NA NA CASSIGGTRQETQYF TGTGCCAGTAGTATAGGAGGGACAAGACAAGAGACCCAGTACTTC
TRBJ2-2 TRBV18 once TRBD2 CASQLIAGSNTGELFF TGTGCCAGTCAACTGATAGCGGGCTCGAACACCGGGGAGCTGTTTTTT
TRBJ1-1 TRBV5-1 few TRBD1 CASQKDRGNTEAFF TGCGCCAGCCAGAAGGACAGGGGGAACACTGAAGCTTTCTTT
TRBJ2-1 TRBV7-2 NA TRBD2 CASRPTSGGAREQFF TGTGCCAGCAGGCCGACTAGCGGGGGGGCCAGGGAGCAGTTCTTC
TRBJ2-5 TRBV5-6 NA TRBD2 CASSLAGGRVGETQYF TGTGCCAGCAGCTTGGCGGGGGGTAGAGTGGGAGAGACCCAGTACTTC
TRBJ2-5 TRBV5-4 NA NA CASSFGVLQETQYF TGTGCCAGCAGCTTCGGGGTACTACAAGAGACCCAGTACTTC
TRBJ2-5 TRBV20-1 NA NA CSARRETQYF TGCAGTGCTAGGAGGGAGACCCAGTACTTC
TRBJ2-1 TRBV6-5 few TRBD1 CASSQGTGVGNEQFF TGTGCCAGCAGCCAGGGGACAGGGGTGGGCAATGAGCAGTTCTTC
TRBJ1-3 TRBV27 NA NA CASSSQGNTIYF TGTGCCAGCAGTTCCCAAGGAAACACCATATATTTT
TRBJ2-7 TRBV29-1 few TRBD2 CSVESTSGTSGLREQYF TGCAGCGTTGAATCAACCTCCGGGACTAGCGGACTCCGCGAGCAGTACTTC